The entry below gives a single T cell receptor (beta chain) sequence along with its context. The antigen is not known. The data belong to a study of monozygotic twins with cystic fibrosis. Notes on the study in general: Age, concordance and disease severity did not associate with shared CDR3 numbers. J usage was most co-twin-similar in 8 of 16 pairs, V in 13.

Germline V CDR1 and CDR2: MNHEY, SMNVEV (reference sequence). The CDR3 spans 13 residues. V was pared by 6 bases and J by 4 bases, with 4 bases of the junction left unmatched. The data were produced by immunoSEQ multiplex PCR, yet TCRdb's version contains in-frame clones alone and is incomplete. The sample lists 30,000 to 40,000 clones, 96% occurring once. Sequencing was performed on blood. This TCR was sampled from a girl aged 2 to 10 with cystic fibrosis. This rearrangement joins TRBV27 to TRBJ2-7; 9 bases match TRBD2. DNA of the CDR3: TGTGCCAGCAGCCTAGCGGGAACATACGAGCAGTACTTC. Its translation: CASSLAGTYEQYF.